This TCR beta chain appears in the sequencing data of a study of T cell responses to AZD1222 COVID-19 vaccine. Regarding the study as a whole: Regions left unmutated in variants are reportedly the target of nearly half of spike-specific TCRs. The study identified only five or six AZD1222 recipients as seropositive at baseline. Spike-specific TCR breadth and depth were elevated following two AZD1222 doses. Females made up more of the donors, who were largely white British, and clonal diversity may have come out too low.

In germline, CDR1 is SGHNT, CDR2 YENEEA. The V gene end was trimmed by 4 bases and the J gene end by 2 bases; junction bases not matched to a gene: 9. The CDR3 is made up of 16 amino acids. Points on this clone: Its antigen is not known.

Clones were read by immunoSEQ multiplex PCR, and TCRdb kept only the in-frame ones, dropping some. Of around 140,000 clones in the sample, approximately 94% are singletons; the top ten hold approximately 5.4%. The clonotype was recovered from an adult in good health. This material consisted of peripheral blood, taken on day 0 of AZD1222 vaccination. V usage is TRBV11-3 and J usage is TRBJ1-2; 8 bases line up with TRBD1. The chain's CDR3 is CASSSNPRTGNYGYTF. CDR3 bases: TGTGCCAGCAGCTCTAACCCTAGGACAGGGAACTATGGCTACACCTTC.